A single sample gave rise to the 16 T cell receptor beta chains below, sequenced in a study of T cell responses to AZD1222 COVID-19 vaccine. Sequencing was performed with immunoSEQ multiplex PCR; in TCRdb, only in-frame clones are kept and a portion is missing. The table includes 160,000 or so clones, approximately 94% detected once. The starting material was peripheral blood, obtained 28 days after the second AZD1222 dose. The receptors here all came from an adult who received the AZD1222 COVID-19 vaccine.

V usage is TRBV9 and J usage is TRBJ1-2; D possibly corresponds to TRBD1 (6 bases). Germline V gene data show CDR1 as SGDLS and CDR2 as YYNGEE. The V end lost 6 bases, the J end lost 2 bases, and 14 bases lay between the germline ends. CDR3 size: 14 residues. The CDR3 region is CASTPQGQNYGYTF. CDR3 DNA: TGTGCCAGCACTCCCCAGGGACAAAACTATGGCTACACCTTC.

The CDR3 DNA reads as TGTGCCAGCAGCTTGGTGGTGGAGACCCAGTACTTC. Translating it yields CASSLVVETQYF. The rearrangement joins TRBV5-8 to TRBJ2-5; no definite D call. Germline values: CDR1 SGHTS, CDR2 YDEGEE. The CDR3 extends over 12 amino acids. The V end was cut by 0 bases, the J end by 5 bases, with 5 bases between.

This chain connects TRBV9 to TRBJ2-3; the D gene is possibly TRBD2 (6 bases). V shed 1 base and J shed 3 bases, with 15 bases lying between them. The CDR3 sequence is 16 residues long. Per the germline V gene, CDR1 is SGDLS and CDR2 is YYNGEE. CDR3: CASSVWGGDGTDTQYF. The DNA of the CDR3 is TGTGCCAGCAGCGTATGGGGCGGGGATGGGACAGATACGCAGTATTTT.

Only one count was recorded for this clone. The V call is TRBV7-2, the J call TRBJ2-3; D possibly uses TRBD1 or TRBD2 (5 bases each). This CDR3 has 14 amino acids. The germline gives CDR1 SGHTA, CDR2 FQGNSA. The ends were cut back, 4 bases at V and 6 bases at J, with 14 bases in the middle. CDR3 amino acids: CASSSRMWGDTQYF. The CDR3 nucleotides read TGTGCCAGCAGCTCTAGAATGTGGGGGGATACGCAGTATTTT.

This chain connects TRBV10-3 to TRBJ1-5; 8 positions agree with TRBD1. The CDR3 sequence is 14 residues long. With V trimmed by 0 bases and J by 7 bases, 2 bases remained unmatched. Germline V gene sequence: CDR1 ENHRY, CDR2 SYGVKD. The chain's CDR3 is CAISESSGGQPQHF. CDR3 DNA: TGTGCCATCAGTGAGTCGTCAGGGGGCCAGCCCCAGCATTTT.

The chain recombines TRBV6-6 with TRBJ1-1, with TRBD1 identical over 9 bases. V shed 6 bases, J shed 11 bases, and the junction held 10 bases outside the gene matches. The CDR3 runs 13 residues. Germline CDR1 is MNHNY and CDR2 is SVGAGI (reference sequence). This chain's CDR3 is CASRPGTGITAFF. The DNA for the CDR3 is TGTGCCAGCAGACCCGGGACAGGGATCACCGCTTTCTTT.

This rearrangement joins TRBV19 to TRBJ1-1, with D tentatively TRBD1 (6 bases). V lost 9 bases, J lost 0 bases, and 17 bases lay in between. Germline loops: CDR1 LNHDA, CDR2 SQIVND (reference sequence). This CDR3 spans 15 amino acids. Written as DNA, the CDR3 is TGTGCCAGCGCCCCCGTGGGGGGCATGAACACTGAAGCTTTCTTT. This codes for CASAPVGGMNTEAFF.

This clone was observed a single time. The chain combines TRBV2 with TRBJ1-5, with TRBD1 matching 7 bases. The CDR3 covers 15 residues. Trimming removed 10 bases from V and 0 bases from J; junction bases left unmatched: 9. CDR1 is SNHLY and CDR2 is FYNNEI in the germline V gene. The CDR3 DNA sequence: TGTGCCACCAGGAACGACAGGGCTAGCAATCAGCCCCAGCATTTT. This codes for CATRNDRASNQPQHF.

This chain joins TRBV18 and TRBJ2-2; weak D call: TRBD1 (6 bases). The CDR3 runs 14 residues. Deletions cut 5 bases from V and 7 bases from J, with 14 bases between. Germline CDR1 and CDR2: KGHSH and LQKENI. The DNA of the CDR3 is TGTGCCAGCTCATACGCACAGGGTCACGGGGAGCTGTTTTTT. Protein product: CASSYAQGHGELFF.

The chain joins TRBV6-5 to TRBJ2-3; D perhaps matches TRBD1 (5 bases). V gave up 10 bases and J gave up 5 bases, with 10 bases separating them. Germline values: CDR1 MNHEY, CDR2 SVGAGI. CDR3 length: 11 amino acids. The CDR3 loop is CATNQGDTQYF. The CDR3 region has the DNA TGTGCCACCAACCAGGGAGATACGCAGTATTTT.

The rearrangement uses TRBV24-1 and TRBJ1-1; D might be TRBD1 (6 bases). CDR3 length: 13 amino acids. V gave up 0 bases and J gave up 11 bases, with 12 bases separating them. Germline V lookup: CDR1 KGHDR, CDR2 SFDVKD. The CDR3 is CATSDLSSQGAFF. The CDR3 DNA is TGTGCCACCAGTGATTTGTCTAGTCAGGGGGCTTTCTTT.

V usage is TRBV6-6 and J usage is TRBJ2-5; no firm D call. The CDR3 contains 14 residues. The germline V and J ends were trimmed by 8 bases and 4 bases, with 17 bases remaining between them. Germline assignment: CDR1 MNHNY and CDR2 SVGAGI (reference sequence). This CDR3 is CASASGGGSETQYF. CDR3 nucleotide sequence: TGTGCCAGCGCCTCGGGCGGTGGTTCAGAGACCCAGTACTTC.

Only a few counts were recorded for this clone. The CDR3 DNA reads as TGTGCCAGCAGCTGGAGGGACAGGGGGGATGGCTACACCTTC. It yields the protein CASSWRDRGDGYTF. This chain joins TRBV7-2 and TRBJ1-2; 11 bases line up with TRBD1. Looked up from germline, CDR1 is SGHTA and CDR2 is FQGNSA. The CDR3 has 14 residues. With V trimmed by 4 bases and J by 6 bases, 4 bases remained unmatched.

CDR3 DNA sequence: TGTGCCAGCAGTGGGACAGCACAAGAGACCCAGTACTTC. Its protein product is CASSGTAQETQYF. This sequence joins TRBV2 and TRBJ2-5; D perhaps matches TRBD1 (6 bases). The germline V gene encodes CDR1 SNHLY and CDR2 FYNNEI. The CDR3 consists of 13 residues. Trimming stripped 4 bases from V and 2 bases from J, with 8 bases between. Drawing the rest from reference TRBV2 and TRBJ2-5, the complete variable domain is EPEVTQTPSHQVTQMGQEVILRCVPISNHLYFYWYRQILGQKVEFLVSFYNNEISEKSEIFDDQFSVERPDGSNFTLKIRSTKLEDSAMYFCASSGTAQETQYFGPGTRLLVL.

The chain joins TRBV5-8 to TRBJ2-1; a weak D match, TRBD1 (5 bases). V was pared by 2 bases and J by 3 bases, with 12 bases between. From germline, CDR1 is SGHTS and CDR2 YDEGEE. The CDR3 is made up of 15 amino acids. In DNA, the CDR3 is TGTGCCAGCAGCTTTGAGCAGGGAAGCTACAATGAGCAGTTCTTC. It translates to CASSFEQGSYNEQFF. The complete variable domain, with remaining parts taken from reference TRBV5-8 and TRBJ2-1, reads EAGVTQSPTHLIKTRGQQATLRCSPISGHTSVYWYQQALGLGLQFLLWYDEGEERNRGNFPPRFSGRQFPNYSSELNVNALELEDSALYLCASSFEQGSYNEQFFGPGTRLTVL.

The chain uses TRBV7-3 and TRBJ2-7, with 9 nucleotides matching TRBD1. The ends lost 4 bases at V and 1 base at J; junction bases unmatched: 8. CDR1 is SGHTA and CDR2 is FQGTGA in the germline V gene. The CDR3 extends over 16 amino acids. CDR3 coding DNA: TGTGCCAGCAGCTGCCCGGGACAGGGTAAATCCTACGAGCAGTACTTC. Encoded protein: CASSCPGQGKSYEQYF.